The 10 T cell receptor beta chains below all came from one sample that was sequenced in a study of blood T cell repertoires in COVID-19. Profiling relied on immunoSEQ multiplex PCR, and the TCRdb table lists in-frame clones only, not all of them. Here the sample spans around 200,000 clones, roughly 80% being singletons. The sample consisted of peripheral blood. Receptors were obtained from an elderly woman with acute or convalescent COVID-19.

The chain joins TRBV4-1 to TRBJ1-1, with 7 bases lining up with TRBD1. The CDR3 runs to 16 residues. J lost 0 bases, V lost 3 bases, and 7 bases had no gene match. Germline V gene sequence: CDR1 MGHRA, CDR2 YSYEKL. The CDR3: CASSQDSGQLNTEAFF. The CDR3 bases are TGCGCCAGCAGCCAGGACTCGGGACAGCTGAACACTGAAGCTTTCTTT.

The chain is built from TRBV4-3 and TRBJ2-1, with a tentative D call TRBD2 (5 bases). The CDR3 is made up of 13 amino acids. Trimming removed 4 bases from V and 7 bases from J, with 11 bases in between. The germline gives CDR1 LGHNA, CDR2 YSLEER. CDR3 protein: CASSRERGNEQFF. Here the CDR3 DNA reads TGCGCCAGCAGCCGGGAGCGCGGGAATGAGCAGTTCTTC.

The genes are TRBV12-1 and TRBJ1-1; TRBD1, the D gene given by the table, was not confirmed from the DNA. TRBV12-1 is designated a pseudogene. The CDR3 is 19 amino acids. The CDR3 bases are TGTGCCAGCAGCTTTGCGGTTGAGGGCAGGGGGTTCATGAACACTGAAGCTTTCTTT. Protein sequence: CASSFAVEGRGFMNTEAFF.

The chain carries TRBV30 and TRBJ2-7, with TRBD1 identical over 11 bases. The CDR3 is made up of 15 amino acids. The V gene's germline CDR1 is GTSNPN and CDR2 SVGIG (reference sequence). The junction had 4 bases not matched to a gene; V was cut back by 1 base and J by 2 bases. Here the CDR3 reads CAWSGTGGLPYEQYF. The CDR3 DNA reads as TGTGCCTGGAGTGGGACAGGGGGCCTTCCCTACGAGCAGTACTTC.

As DNA, the CDR3 is TGTGCCAGCTCACCGTTGAGGACAGGTACTTACAATGAGCAGTTCTTC. It yields the protein CASSPLRTGTYNEQFF. The chain links TRBV18 to TRBJ2-1, with 7 positions matching TRBD1. The CDR3 is 16 amino acids. With V trimmed by 3 bases and J by 4 bases, 9 bases remained unmatched. CDR1 KGHSH and CDR2 LQKENI come from the germline V gene.

CDR3: CASSPRDRDYEQYF. CDR3 nucleotides: TGTGCCAGCTCACCACGGGACAGGGACTACGAGCAGTACTTC. The chain uses TRBV18 and TRBJ2-7; 9 nucleotides agree with TRBD1. Germline V gene sequence: CDR1 KGHSH, CDR2 LQKENI. This CDR3 region has 14 residues. V lost 1 base, J lost 3 bases, and 1 base stayed unmatched. The variable domain in full, completed from reference TRBV18 and TRBJ2-7, reads NAGVMQNPRHLVRRRGQEARLRCSPMKGHSHVYWYRQLPEEGLKFMVYLQKENIIDESGMPKERFSAEFPKEGPSILRIQQVVRGDSAAYFCASSPRDRDYEQYFGPGTRLTVT.

The chain uses TRBV23-1 and TRBJ1-2; TRBD1 matches 9 bases. TRBV23-1 is filed as an ORF, its function uncertain. The CDR3 has 13 amino acids. V was pared by 5 bases and J by 5 bases, with 3 bases of the junction left unmatched. In nucleotides, the CDR3 is TGCGCCAGCAGTGGACAGGGGCAGTATGGCTACACCTTC. This codes for CASSGQGQYGYTF.

The V and J genes are TRBV3-1 (or the pseudogene TRBV3-2) and TRBJ1-6; tentative D call: TRBD1 (5 bases). This CDR3 is built from 16 residues. V was trimmed by 0 bases and J by 11 bases, leaving 17 bases between them. CDR1 and CDR2 from the germline V gene are LGHDT and YNNKEL (reference sequence). CDR3 nucleotide sequence: TGTGCCAGCAGCCAAGATGGGCCCGCAGGGTTGGCACCCCTCCACTTT. This codes for CASSQDGPAGLAPLHF.

The rearrangement links TRBV27 to TRBJ1-3, with no clear D. Germline assignment: CDR1 MNHEY and CDR2 SMNVEV (reference sequence). The ends were cut back, 2 bases at V and 0 bases at J, with 11 bases in the middle. This CDR3 spans 16 amino acids. For the CDR3, the DNA is TGTGCCAGCAGTTTAAGCGGCGCGATCTCTGGAAACACCATATATTTT. Amino acid sequence: CASSLSGAISGNTIYF.

The CDR3 sequence: CASSSAGTGLEKLFF. CDR3 sequence (DNA): TGTGCCAGCAGTTCCGCCGGGACAGGGTTAGAAAAACTGTTTTTT. The gene calls are TRBV28 and TRBJ1-4, with 9 positions matching TRBD1. CDR3 length equals 15 residues. V dropped 4 bases and J dropped 8; count of bases not matched to a gene: 8. Germline V gene sequence: CDR1 MDHEN, CDR2 SYDVKM.